This T cell receptor beta chain was sequenced in a study of blood T cell repertoires in COVID-19. Whole-study context: The origin of the acute and convalescent COVID-19 samples was the United States, Italy and Spain. Nucleic acid was either cDNA or gDNA, and it came from T cells, B-cell-depleted T cells, or PBMCs.

CDR1 GTSNPN and CDR2 SVGIG come from the germline V gene (reference sequence). CDR3 length: 13 amino acids. The data were produced by immunoSEQ multiplex PCR, yet TCRdb's version contains in-frame clones alone and is incomplete. The sample carries about 250,000 clones, around four fifths recorded once. This clone was observed once. Sequenced input: peripheral blood. The clonotype comes from a woman in her thirties or forties with active or convalescent COVID-19. This rearrangement joins TRBV30 to TRBJ1-1, with D perhaps TRBD1 (5 bases). This chain's CDR3 is CGAGVGRRTEAFF. Here the CDR3 DNA reads TGTGGCGCGGGAGTGGGGCGCCGAACTGAAGCTTTCTTT.